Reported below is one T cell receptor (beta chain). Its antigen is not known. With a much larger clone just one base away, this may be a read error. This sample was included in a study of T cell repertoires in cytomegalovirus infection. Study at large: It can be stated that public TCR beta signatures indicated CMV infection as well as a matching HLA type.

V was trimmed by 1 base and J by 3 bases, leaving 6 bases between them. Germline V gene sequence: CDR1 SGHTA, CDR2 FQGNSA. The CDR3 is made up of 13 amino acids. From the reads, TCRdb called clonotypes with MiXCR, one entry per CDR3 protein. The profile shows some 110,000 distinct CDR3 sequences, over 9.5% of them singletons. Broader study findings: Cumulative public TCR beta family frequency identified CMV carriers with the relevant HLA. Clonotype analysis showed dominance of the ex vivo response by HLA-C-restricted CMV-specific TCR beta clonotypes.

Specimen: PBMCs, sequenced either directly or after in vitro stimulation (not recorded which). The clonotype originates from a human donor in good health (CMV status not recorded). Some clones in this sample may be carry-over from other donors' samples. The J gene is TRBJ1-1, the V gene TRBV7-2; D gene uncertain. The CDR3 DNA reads TGTGCCAGCAGCTTAGAGGCGGACACTGAAGCTTTCTTT. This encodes CASSLEADTEAFF. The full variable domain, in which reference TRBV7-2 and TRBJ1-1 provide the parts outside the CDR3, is GAGVSQSPSNKVTEKGKDVELRCDPISGHTALYWYRQSLGQGLEFLIYFQGNSAPDKSGLPSDRFSAERTGGSVSTLTIQRTQQEDSAVYLCASSLEADTEAFFGQGTRLTVV.